Listed here are 4 T cell receptor beta chains from one sample, sequenced in a study of cytomegalovirus exposure and HLA in healthy donors. The PCR made use of 60 Vbeta and 13 Jbeta primers. Measured with immunoSEQ multiplex PCR; TCRdb has only the in-frame clones, and not every one. The data hold over 200,000 clones, with just under 85% observed a single time. Material for sequencing was PBMCs. The receptors originated from a woman in her forties in good health and CMV-seronegative.

The V and J genes are TRBV7-8 and TRBJ2-5; D is undetermined. This CDR3 region has 13 residues. Per germline, CDR1 SGHVS and CDR2 FQNEAQ. The V end lost 2 bases, the J end lost 5 bases, and 9 bases lay between the germline ends. CDR3 coding DNA: TGTGCCAGCAGCTTATTGGGCATCGAGACCCAGTACTTC. Protein sequence: CASSLLGIETQYF.

J is TRBJ2-2 and V is TRBV4-2; unclear D gene. The CDR3 contains 16 residues. Germline values: CDR1 LGHNA, CDR2 YNFKEQ. The V end lost 2 bases, the J end lost 1 base, and 11 bases lay between the germline ends. The CDR3, as DNA: TGTGCCAGCAGCCAATCCGCATCAGGGAACACCGGGGAGCTGTTTTTT. As protein: CASSQSASGNTGELFF.

The genes are TRBV5-4 and TRBJ2-4; 8 nucleotides line up with TRBD1. J was trimmed by 6 bases and V by 1 base; bases with no gene match: 6. The CDR3 consists of 15 residues. Germline loops: CDR1 SGHNT, CDR2 YYREEE (reference sequence). The DNA for the CDR3 is TGTGCCAGCAGCTTGAGCCAGGGGGCAATAAACATTCAGTACTTC. Amino acids: CASSLSQGAINIQYF.

CDR3 sequence reads: CASSLDRLGGYTF. The DNA of the CDR3 is TGCGCCAGCAGCTTGGACAGGTTGGGCGGCTACACCTTC. The chain employs TRBV5-1 and TRBJ1-2, with TRBD1 as a possible D gene (5 bases). The CDR3 totals 13 residues. The germline V gene has CDR1 SGHRS and CDR2 YFSETQ. V lost 0 bases to trimming and J lost 8 bases, with 11 bases between them. Full variable domain (outside the CDR3, taken from reference TRBV5-1 and TRBJ1-2): KAGVTQTPRYLIKTRGQQVTLSCSPISGHRSVSWYQQTPGQGLQFLFEYFSETQRNKGNFPGRFSGRQFSNSRSEMNVSTLELGDSALYLCASSLDRLGGYTFGSGTRLTVV.